The T cell receptor (beta chain) under discussion was sequenced for a study of T cell responses to AZD1222 COVID-19 vaccine (dated by TCRdb to the early 2020s). Broadly, across the study: AZD1222 recipients with second doses at about 4 weeks or about 12 weeks were pooled, because spike-specific TCR depth and breadth did not differ between schedules. A total of around 240 trial participants underwent TCR sequencing, of whom 200 to 220 had received two doses of AZD1222 and approximately 25 had received two doses of the MenACWY control vaccine. Enrollment into the trials was organized by age into subgroups of 18-55, 56-69 and 70-plus years, and those subgroups contained approximately 150, 30 and 60 TCR-sequenced participants, respectively. Findings and caveats that apply to the study as a whole: Nearly half of unique spike-specific TCRs reportedly recognized epitopes outside regions mutated in the B.1.351 and B.1.1.7 variants. After two AZD1222 doses, spike-specific TCR breadth and depth were significantly higher than at day 0 and than in MenACWY recipients. Conclusions about previously exposed vaccinees were limited because only six AZD1222 recipients were SARS-CoV-2 seropositive at baseline. Participants were mostly white British and included more females than males, and it was suggested by the authors that clonal diversity may have been underestimated. The 56-69-year group was small, and its depth increase did not reach significance, likely because of low power. Vaccine-associated CD4 TCRs spanned the whole spike protein, with dominant responses in regions 160-218 and 743-854. Because no day 14 peak-response samples were available, repertoires were characterized only after the peak T cell response.

The CDR3 regions of human TCRbeta chains were subjected to immunosequencing. In the original analysis: Repertoire TCRs were matched against a reference library of SARS-CoV-2-specific TCRs generated with the MIRA antigen-specificity platform. Breadth was defined as the fraction of unique TCRs that were SARS-CoV-2-associated, and depth was defined as the fraction of total T cells that were SARS-CoV-2-associated. Using the MIRA data, each spike-specific TCR was assigned both to the spike region to which the TCR was reactive and to a CD4 or CD8 class. Log10-transformed breadth and depth values were compared by one-way ANOVA with Sidak's multiple comparisons tests. What TCRdb holds here is the immuneACCESS table cut down to in-frame rearrangements. Part of the clones is not present; checked against another copy, under half of the missing clones reflect an unresolved V gene, and the others are unexplained. Clonal size and the V and J genes are those of that table, whereas D and trimming came from the DNA. The sample profile shows 85,000 to 100,000 clones; approximately 94% of them were found once. Approximately 12% of the sample rests with the top ten.

This clone was detected once. Its antigen is not yet known. Base qualities were left out, and no much larger clone turns up one base away. Reading the label with the study, this specimen's time point is: baseline before first vaccination. Vaccinee samples came from UK trials COV001 and COV002, including a single-blind randomized controlled phase 2/3 trial of AZD1222 (ChAdOx1 nCoV-19) in healthy adults. For TCRbeta chain sequencing, PBMC samples from trial participants were taken at day 0 and at day 28 after the second dose. Sequenced here: peripheral blood, sampled on day 0 of AZD1222 vaccination. This TCR derives from an adult in good health.

The sequenced DNA is TGTGCCAGCAGTGAAGGGACAGCCAGCAATCAGCCCCAGCATTTT. It is translated as CASSEGTASNQPQHF. The sequence links TRBV25-1 to TRBJ1-5; 7 nucleotides in the junction match TRBD1. The CDR3, from cysteine to phenylalanine, totals 15 residues. The only DNA kept is the CDR3, 45 bases in frame from the first base. CDR1 and CDR2, looked up from the germline V gene, are MGHDK and SYGVNS. From V the trimming removes 2 bases and from J it removes 1 base, while the gene matches leave 2 bases of the junction unaccounted for.